A selection of T cell receptor beta chains follows, all from one sample in a study of identical twins. TCRdb processed the 5' RACE reads anew with MiXCR; each CDR3 protein has one entry. This table holds about 200,000 distinct CDR3 sequences, around 6.5% found once. The same data also contributed to another study, on T cells expressing NK-cell markers.

What was sequenced was CD8+ T cells sorted from blood. Every receptor here comes from a woman aged 18-30 years in good health. The CDR3 runs from the conserved cysteine through the conserved F or W. The order of the fields is J gene, V gene, D gene, clone size, CDR3 DNA, CDR3 protein. D genes are given only for firm matches. Expanded clones get a size class; other rows say once, few or many, or leave the size out.

TRBJ1-1 | TRBV13 | TRBD1 | many | TGTGCCAGCAGCAAAGGACAGGGGAACACTGAAGCTTTCTTT | CASSKGQGNTEAFF
TRBJ1-1 | TRBV19 | . | . | TGTGCCAGTATTTACGGAACTGAAGCTTTCTTT | CASIYGTEAFF
TRBJ2-1 | TRBV11-2 | TRBD2 | . | TGTGCCAGCAGCTTTTTGGCGGGGGGAGGGAATGAGCAGTTCTTC | CASSFLAGGGNEQFF
TRBJ1-2 | TRBV15 | . | . | TGTGCCACCAGCAGAGATGACCAGGGGATAATCGGGGGCTACACCTTC | CATSRDDQGIIGGYTF
TRBJ1-1 | TRBV6-5 | . | . | TGTGCCAGCAGTTACCCAGGGGATGAAGCTTTCTTT | CASSYPGDEAFF
TRBJ2-1 | TRBV5-1 | . | few | TGCGCCAGCAGCTTACCCCCCCGTCGCGAGCAGTTCTTC | CASSLPPRREQFF
TRBJ2-1 | TRBV12-3/TRBV12-4 | . | many | TGTGCCAGCAGTTCCCAGAACAATGAGCAGTTCTTC | CASSSQNNEQFF
TRBJ2-3 | TRBV9 | TRBD2 | . | TGTGCCAGCAGCGTAGGTAACGGGGGGTTCACAGATACGCAGTATTTT | CASSVGNGGFTDTQYF
TRBJ2-6 | TRBV19 | . | . | TGTGCCAGTAGTGAGACAGGTTCTGGGGCCAACGTCCTGACTTTC | CASSETGSGANVLTF
TRBJ2-1 | TRBV7-2 | . | few | TGTGCCAGCAGCTTAGCGGGCCTAAGGGGGGGACCTAACAATGAGCAGTTCTTC | CASSLAGLRGGPNNEQFF
TRBJ2-7 | TRBV5-1 | TRBD2 | many | TGCGCCAGCAGCGGGGTCACTAGCGGGAGTCTCGAGCAGTACTTC | CASSGVTSGSLEQYF
TRBJ2-3 | TRBV27 | . | . | TGTGCCAGCAGTTTCCTGACCGGACGCCCTAGCACAGATACGCAGTATTTT | CASSFLTGRPSTDTQYF
TRBJ1-2 | TRBV6-5 | . | few | TGTGCCAGCAGTTTGCTCGGGGGATACGATGGCTACACCTTC | CASSLLGGYDGYTF
TRBJ2-5 | TRBV14 | TRBD2 | few | TGTGCCAGCAGCCAAGTGTCTAGCGGGGAAGAGACCCAGTACTTC | CASSQVSSGEETQYF
TRBJ2-7 | TRBV13 | TRBD2 | few | TGTGCCAGCAGCGTGATGACTAGCGGGGCACACCGTTCCTACGAGCAGTACTTC | CASSVMTSGAHRSYEQYF
TRBJ2-5 | TRBV6-6 | . | . | TGTGCCAGCAGTTCGTTGGGGGGAGAGACCCAGTACTTC | CASSSLGGETQYF
TRBJ1-1 | TRBV13 | . | . | TGTGCCAGCAGCGAAGGGCGGGGGATTAGGAATGAAGCTTTCTTT | CASSEGRGIRNEAFF
TRBJ2-1 | TRBV20-1 | . | . | TGCAGTGCTCGAGGACGGTCCTACAATGAGCAGTTCTTC | CSARGRSYNEQFF
TRBJ2-2 | TRBV9 | TRBD1 | few | TGTGCCAGCAGTGAAGTGACAGGGTTCACCGGGGAGCTGTTTTTT | CASSEVTGFTGELFF